A selection of T cell receptor beta chains follows, all from one sample in a study of blood T cell repertoires in COVID-19. The assay was immunoSEQ multiplex PCR, and TCRdb's table has in-frame clones only and misses some. The data show 300,000 or so clones, more than 75% seen once. Specimen: peripheral blood. The receptors stem from a man between 65 and 85 years old with acute or convalescent COVID-19. Both conserved end residues are part of each CDR3. Clone size is given for some rows only: seen once, a few or many times, or a class if the clone is expanded.

CDR3aa,j_gene,abundance,v_gene
CASSVAASESYYEQYF,TRBJ2-7,.,TRBV9
CASTGLAASYEQYF,TRBJ2-7,.,TRBV6-5
CAISPRGSNTEAFF,TRBJ1-1,.,TRBV10-3
CASSQTSGRPNYNEQFF,TRBJ2-1,.,TRBV27
CASSLDRGGASYEQYF,TRBJ2-7,.,TRBV27
CASSMGQGTLYEQYF,TRBJ2-7,.,TRBV5-4
CASSAGVTNEKLFF,TRBJ1-4,.,TRBV9
CASSVGGWQGGSPLHF,TRBJ1-6,.,TRBV2
CASSLGGLAANEQFF,TRBJ2-1,.,TRBV5-6
CASSWGSLNTGELFF,TRBJ2-2,.,TRBV6-2/TRBV6-3
CASSQGGTSARAELFF,TRBJ2-2,.,TRBV4-1
CASKSVGQPQHF,TRBJ1-5,.,TRBV19
CASSTRTIADGELFF,TRBJ2-2,.,TRBV5-1
CASSERTGDYGYTF,TRBJ1-2,.,TRBV6-1
CASSQVTTGKSSGNTIYF,TRBJ1-3,.,TRBV3-1/TRBV3-2
CTAYEGVNEQFF,TRBJ2-1,.,TRBV29-1
CASSPRDRGYEQYF,TRBJ2-7,.,TRBV18
CAYQRVDLYGYTF,TRBJ1-2,.,TRBV30
CASSQVPSGGPGELFF,TRBJ2-2,few,TRBV3-1/TRBV3-2
CASSTGLRGGYTF,TRBJ1-2,few,TRBV5-6
CASRQGGTDTQYF,TRBJ2-3,.,TRBV5-1
CASSAGGQSLAGEQFF,TRBJ2-1,.,TRBV9